This record covers a single T cell receptor beta chain. The antigen is unknown. The germline V gene encodes CDR1 SGHRS and CDR2 YFSETQ. V was shortened by 9 bases and J by 5 bases, with 2 bases between the two germline ends. The CDR3 length is 9 residues. Constant-segment primers were used for 5'RACE, and the resulting TCR alpha and TCR beta cDNA libraries carried sample barcodes and UMIs. In TCRdb, the 5' RACE reads were re-called with MiXCR into one record per CDR3 protein. Of 450,000 to 700,000 distinct CDR3 sequences listed, 15% to 20% are singletons. These data originate in a study of T-cell memory formation after mild COVID-19. Study-wide results and caveats: Clones that got smaller from day 15 to 85 had even CD4/CD8, while clones growing later tipped toward CD4+.

The chain uses TRBV5-1 and TRBJ2-2, with D unclear. Sequenced sample: PBMCs or a T cell subset sorted from them (not recorded which). The TCR originated in an adult woman who had mild COVID-19 (a few samples of this study predate the infection). Cell type and time point are not known. In DNA form, the CDR3 reads TGCGCCAAAACCGGGGAGCTGTTTTTT. It is translated as CAKTGELFF.